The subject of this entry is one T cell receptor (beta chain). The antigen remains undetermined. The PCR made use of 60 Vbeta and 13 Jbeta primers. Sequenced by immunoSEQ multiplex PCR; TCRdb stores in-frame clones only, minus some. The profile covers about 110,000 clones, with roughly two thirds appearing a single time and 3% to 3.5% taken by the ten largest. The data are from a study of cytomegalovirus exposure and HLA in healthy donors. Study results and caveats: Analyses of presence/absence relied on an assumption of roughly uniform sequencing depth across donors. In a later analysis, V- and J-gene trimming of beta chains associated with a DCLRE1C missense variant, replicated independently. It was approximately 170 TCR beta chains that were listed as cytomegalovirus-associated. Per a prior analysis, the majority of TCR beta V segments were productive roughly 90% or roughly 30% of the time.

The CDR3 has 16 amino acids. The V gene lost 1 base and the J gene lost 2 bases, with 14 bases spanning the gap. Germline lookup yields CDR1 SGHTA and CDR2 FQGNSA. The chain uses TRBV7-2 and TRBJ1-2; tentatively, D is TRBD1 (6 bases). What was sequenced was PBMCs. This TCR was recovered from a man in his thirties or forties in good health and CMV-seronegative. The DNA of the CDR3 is TGTGCCAGCAGCTTAGTCAGGGGCGCCTCGAACTATGGCTACACCTTC. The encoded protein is CASSLVRGASNYGYTF.